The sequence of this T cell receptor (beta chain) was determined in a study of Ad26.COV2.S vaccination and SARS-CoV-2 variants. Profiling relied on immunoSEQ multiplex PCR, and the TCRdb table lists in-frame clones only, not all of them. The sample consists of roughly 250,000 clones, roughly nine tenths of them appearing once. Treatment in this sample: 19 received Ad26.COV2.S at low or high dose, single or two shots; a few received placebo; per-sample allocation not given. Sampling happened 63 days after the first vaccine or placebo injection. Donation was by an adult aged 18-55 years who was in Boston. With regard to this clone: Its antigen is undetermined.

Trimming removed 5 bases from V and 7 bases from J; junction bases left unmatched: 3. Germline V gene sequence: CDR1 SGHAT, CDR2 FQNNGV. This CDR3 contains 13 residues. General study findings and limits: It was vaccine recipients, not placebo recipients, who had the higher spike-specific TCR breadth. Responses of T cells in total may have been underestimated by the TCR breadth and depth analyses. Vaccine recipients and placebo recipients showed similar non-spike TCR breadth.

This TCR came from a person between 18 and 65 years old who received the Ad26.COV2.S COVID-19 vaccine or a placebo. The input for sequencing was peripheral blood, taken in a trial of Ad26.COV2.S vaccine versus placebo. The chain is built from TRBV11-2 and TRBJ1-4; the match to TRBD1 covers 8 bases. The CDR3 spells CASSAGQAEKLFF. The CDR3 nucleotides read TGTGCCAGCAGCGCGGGACAGGCTGAAAAACTGTTTTTT.